This T cell receptor (beta chain) is from a study of radiotherapy plus CTLA-4 blockade in lung cancer. Study-level background: Among patients, 15% to 20% showed objective responses, and roughly 31% had disease control. General study points: Blood-borne expansion of tumor-derived TCR clones followed radiotherapy plus ipilimumab. Early clonal dynamics of blood T cells, together with interferon-beta, were reported as the best response predictor.

Sequencing was performed with immunoSEQ multiplex PCR; in TCRdb, only in-frame clones are kept and a portion is missing. The table shows around 70,000 clones, with around 87% occurring only once. The study treated chemo-refractory metastatic non-small-cell lung cancer patients with focal radiation plus ipilimumab CTLA-4 blockade. CDR3 length: 16 residues. The trim removed 0 bases at V and 5 bases at J, leaving 5 bases unmatched. Looked up from germline, CDR1 is SGHRS and CDR2 is YFSETQ. For this clone: Its cognate antigen is unknown.

This sequence joins TRBV5-1 and TRBJ2-1; 10 bases agree with TRBD1. Sample: peripheral blood, taken from a patient treated with radiotherapy plus ipilimumab. The sequence was collected from a human donor with non-small cell lung cancer that progressed on radiotherapy plus ipilimumab. The CDR3 is CASSLAEGQGHNEQFF. The CDR3 DNA sequence: TGCGCCAGCAGCTTGGCCGAGGGACAGGGGCACAATGAGCAGTTCTTC.